Following are 15 T cell receptor beta chains from one sample sequenced in a study of circulating CD8 cells and anti-PD-1 response in melanoma. The QIAseq Immune Repertoire TCR panel built the libraries from roughly 16 ng of total RNA. TCRdb re-called the reads with MiXCR, one entry per CDR3 protein. Here the sample spans 700 or so distinct CDR3 sequences, around 9% being singletons. From live CD3+CD8+TCRalphabeta+ cells, four PD-1 and/or TIGIT subsets were sorted. The starting material was CD8+ T cells from PBMCs, obtained at baseline or after one month of anti-PD-1 therapy (not recorded which). Source of these receptors: a human donor with melanoma.

This clonotype is large (0.1 to 1%) within its sample. This sequence joins TRBV15 and TRBJ2-3; 7 nucleotides line up with TRBD2. The V gene end was trimmed by 2 bases and the J gene end by 0 bases; junction bases not matched to a gene: 2. The CDR3 runs to 15 residues. Germline assignment: CDR1 LNHNV and CDR2 YYDKDF (reference sequence). The CDR3 protein is CATSRRGESTDTQYF. The CDR3 bases are TGTGCCACCAGCAGACGGGGGGAGAGCACAGATACGCAGTATTTT. Together with reference TRBV15 and TRBJ2-3, the CDR3 gives the full variable domain: DAMVIQNPRYQVTQFGKPVTLSCSQTLNHNVMYWYQQKSSQAPKLLFHYYDKDFNNEADTPDNFQSRRPNTSFCFLDIRSPGLGDTAMYLCATSRRGESTDTQYFGPGTRLTVL.

This clonotype is medium-sized (0.01 to 0.1%) in the sample. The V and J genes are TRBV7-3 and TRBJ2-1; 10 bases align to TRBD2. Germline CDR1 and CDR2: SGHTA and FQGTGA. The CDR3 runs to 13 residues. J lost 8 bases, V lost 4 bases, and 2 bases had no gene match. The CDR3 region is CASSWSGGDEQFF. The CDR3 bases are TGTGCCAGCAGCTGGAGCGGGGGGGATGAGCAGTTCTTC.

Points on this clonotype: A clone one base away is much larger, so this may be a read error. The chain employs TRBV19 and TRBJ1-4; D remains unclear. The germline V gene encodes CDR1 LNHDA and CDR2 SQIVND (reference sequence). The CDR3 totals 14 residues. The CDR3 DNA is TGTGCCAGTAGTATCCAGACAACAAATGAAAGACTGTTTTTT. Amino acid sequence: CASSIQTTNERLFF.

By frequency in the sample, this clonotype is hyperexpanded. The rearrangement links TRBV25-1 to TRBJ2-1; D call uncertain. CDR1 is MGHDK, CDR2 SYGVNS, per germline. V dropped 2 bases and J dropped 8 bases, with 4 bases sitting between them. This CDR3 region has 11 residues. The chain's CDR3 is CASSEADEQFF. The CDR3 DNA is TGTGCCAGCAGTGAAGCGGATGAGCAGTTCTTC.

By share of the sample, this clonotype is medium-sized. The rearrangement joins TRBV7-2 to TRBJ1-2; D possibly corresponds to TRBD1 (5 bases). This CDR3 region has 14 residues. Germline lookup yields CDR1 SGHTA and CDR2 FQGNSA. V lost 6 bases to trimming and J lost 4 bases, with 15 bases between them. The CDR3, as DNA: TGTGCCAGCAGTCCCATGGGTGACAGCTATGGCTACACCTTC. This translates into CASSPMGDSYGYTF.

Judged by abundance, this clonotype is medium-sized. The chain is built from TRBV28 and TRBJ2-7; D uncertain. The CDR3 runs to 15 residues. Trimming shortened V by 5 bases and J by 6 bases, and 20 bases separated the two germline ends. The V gene's germline CDR1 is MDHEN and CDR2 SYDVKM. The DNA of the CDR3 is TGTGCCAGCAGTAATCCCGGTGACCGAGGTGGCGAGCAGTACTTC. Translated, it gives CASSNPGDRGGEQYF.

In this sample, this clonotype is medium-sized. V usage is TRBV25-1 and J usage is TRBJ2-7; 10 bases agree with TRBD2. The germline CDR1 and CDR2 sequences are MGHDK and SYGVNS. CDR3 length equals 15 residues. The V gene end was trimmed by 4 bases and the J gene end by 2 bases; junction bases not matched to a gene: 5. The CDR3 DNA reads TGTGCCAGCAGTGCCACTAGCGGGGAAACCTACGAGCAGTACTTC. It yields the protein CASSATSGETYEQYF.

By its share, this clonotype is medium-sized. CDR3 in DNA: TGTGCCAGCAGTTTAAGGGCGGGGGTCACAGATACGCAGTATTTT. Its translation is CASSLRAGVTDTQYF. The chain carries TRBV12-3 or TRBV12-4 and TRBJ2-3; TRBD2 aligns across 7 bases. The CDR3 is 15 amino acids. V lost 2 bases to trimming and J lost 2 bases; unmatched junction nucleotides: 4.

This clonotype is deemed large. The rearrangement links TRBV5-4 to TRBJ2-3; 10 bases are a match to TRBD2. The junction had 5 bases not matched to a gene; V was cut back by 0 bases and J by 4 bases. This CDR3 comprises 16 residues. Germline CDR1 SGHNT, CDR2 YYREEE (reference sequence). The CDR3 sequence is CASSLVERGGPDTQYF. The DNA for the CDR3 is TGTGCCAGCAGCTTGGTAGAGCGGGGGGGCCCAGATACGCAGTATTTT. The whole variable domain, remainder taken from reference TRBV5-4 and TRBJ2-3, is ETGVTQSPTHLIKTRGQQVTLRCSSQSGHNTVSWYQQALGQGPQFIFQYYREEENGRGNFPPRFSGLQFPNYSSELNVNALELDDSALYLCASSLVERGGPDTQYFGPGTRLTVL.

This clonotype is large (0.1 to 1%) in the sample. CDR3 loop: CASSAGRDSYNEQFF. In DNA, the CDR3 is TGTGCCAGCAGTGCTGGACGGGACAGTTACAATGAGCAGTTCTTC. The J gene is TRBJ2-1, the V gene TRBV6-4; 7 bases are shared with TRBD1. The CDR3 sequence is 15 residues long. Trimming took 4 bases from V and 4 from J; bases not matched to a gene: 7. Germline CDR1 and CDR2: MRHNA and SNTAGT.

By sample share, this clonotype is medium-sized (0.01 to 0.1%). The chain couples TRBV21-1 to TRBJ2-2. TRBV21-1 is designated a pseudogene. The CDR3 has 16 amino acids. This CDR3 reads CASSKDKGTGTGELFF. CDR3 coding DNA: TGTGCCAGCAGCAAAGATAAGGGAACGGGCACCGGGGAGCTGTTTTTT.

This clonotype is medium-sized within its sample. The rearrangement uses TRBV20-1 and TRBJ2-1; D is uncertain. This CDR3 has 10 residues. Per the germline V gene, CDR1 is DFQATT and CDR2 is SNEGSKA (reference sequence). V lost 0 bases and J lost 6, with 0 bases in between. The CDR3 region is CSARDNEQFF. CDR3 sequence (DNA): TGCAGTGCTAGAGACAATGAGCAGTTCTTC.

This clonotype is large within its sample. The chain uses TRBV5-4 and TRBJ2-1, with D possibly being TRBD1 (6 bases). Deletions cut 0 bases from V and 7 bases from J, with 14 bases between. The germline CDR1 and CDR2 sequences are SGHNT and YYREEE (reference sequence). CDR3 size: 15 residues. CDR3 nucleotides: TGTGCCAGCAGCTTGGCCCAGGGGCTAAGAAATGAGCAGTTCTTC. It specifies CASSLAQGLRNEQFF.

This clonotype is categorized as large. The chain links TRBV20-1 to TRBJ2-1, with 8 positions matching TRBD2. Germline V CDR1 and CDR2: DFQATT, SNEGSKA (reference sequence). The V gene end was trimmed by 6 bases and the J gene end by 6 bases; junction bases not matched to a gene: 16. The CDR3 contains 16 residues. The CDR3 loop reads CSASQRKSGRLNEQFF. Here the CDR3 DNA reads TGCAGTGCCTCACAGCGTAAGAGCGGGAGACTCAATGAGCAGTTCTTC.

As to this clonotype: A much larger clone differs by one base, so this may be a read error. The CDR3: CASSATGSRGYTF. CDR3 coding DNA: TGTGCCAGCAGCGCCACAGGGAGTCGGGGCTACACCTTC. This chain connects TRBV25-1 to TRBJ1-2; weak D call: TRBD1 (6 bases). CDR3 size: 13 residues. The germline V gene has CDR1 MGHDK and CDR2 SYGVNS. The V end was cut by 6 bases, the J end by 8 bases, with 16 bases between.